The sequence of this T cell receptor beta chain was determined in a study of blood T cell repertoires in COVID-19. On the study more broadly: Sites across the United States, Italy and Spain contributed samples from acute and convalescent COVID-19. Nucleic acid was either cDNA or gDNA, and it came from T cells, B-cell-depleted T cells, or PBMCs.

Produced via immunoSEQ multiplex PCR; TCRdb's table is partial and in-frame only. The sample includes around 370,000 clones, about 88% of them seen just once. This clone was seen a single time. This study enrolled people aged about 18 to 90 from roughly 24 US geographic areas. The recovered donors of Cohort 3 showed two negative PCRs, clearance, or symptom resolution. This CDR3 has 17 amino acids. Trimming cost V 0 bases and J 4 bases, with 16 bases left between them. Germline V CDR1 and CDR2: LGHNA, YSLEER. This TCR came from a woman aged 18-29 years who had recovered from COVID-19. This sequence joins TRBV4-3 and TRBJ1-5; a possible D gene is TRBD1 (6 bases). Sequenced input: PBMCs or T cells enriched from blood (not recorded which). The CDR3 sequence is CASSQDYQGRPNQPQHF. The CDR3 DNA follows: TGCGCCAGCAGCCAAGACTATCAGGGGCGACCTAATCAGCCCCAGCATTTT.